The rows below give T cell receptor beta chains drawn from one sample of a study of cytomegalovirus exposure and HLA in healthy donors. Measured with immunoSEQ multiplex PCR; TCRdb has only the in-frame clones, and not every one. Here the sample spans about 56,000 clones, more than 80% being singletons. What was sequenced was PBMCs. The receptors here all came from a man between 18 and 29 years old in good health and CMV-seronegative. Each CDR3 is given without its conserved first and last residue. The D gene is left open where the match is weak. Expanded clones get a size class; other rows say once, few or many, or leave the size out.

V gene | clone size | D gene | CDR3 protein
TRBV7-9 | NA | NA | ATSHSGNSYEQY
TRBV7-2 | NA | NA | ASSLGSERRD
TRBV7-2 | NA | NA | ASSLVRQTNEKLF
TRBV7-9 | NA | TRBD2 | ASSPAGGSSGTQY
TRBV2 | once | NA | ASSATSDTQY
TRBV27 | NA | NA | ASSLALASTYEQY
TRBV6-5 | NA | NA | ASRDSGTLNTEAF
TRBV18 | NA | NA | ASSPGLVQGSGNTIY
TRBV13 | NA | TRBD1 | ASSSDRASYEQY
TRBV7-2 | NA | TRBD1 | ASSLTGGATKNIQY
TRBV19 | NA | NA | ASSIGSGIQPQH
TRBV19 | NA | NA | ASSTLGGGTEAF
TRBV11-3 | NA | TRBD1 | ASSQGVQGDTQY
TRBV4-3 | NA | TRBD2 | ASSPRRFLAGAQTDTQY
TRBV5-8 | NA | NA | ASSPATVTYEQY
TRBV13 | NA | NA | ASSFFVYRDQETQY
TRBV7-2 | few | NA | ASSPILTSTDTQY
TRBV10-3 | NA | NA | AISEWGGNSYEQY
TRBV18 | NA | NA | ASSPAVRDKNIQY
TRBV6-5 | NA | TRBD2 | ASIPAGSYEQY
TRBV2 | NA | NA | ASSTDPGNEQY
TRBV6-5 | NA | NA | ASSLAGENTGELF
TRBV7-6 | NA | TRBD1 | ASSNWDRADQETQY
TRBV28 | NA | TRBD1 | ASSLTGGFQPQH
TRBV6-5 | NA | NA | ASSLSGRELF
TRBV5-4 | NA | NA | ASSAPWSGANVLT
TRBV18 | NA | NA | ASSLQGSEQY
TRBV7-2 | NA | NA | ASSLGASSLPGETQY
TRBV5-1 | NA | NA | ASSFNTAQETQY
TRBV2 | NA | NA | ASSRTVVIGNYGYT
TRBV4-3 | NA | NA | ASSPAFGRGSGELF
TRBV5-4 | NA | TRBD1 | ASSSPRTGGLFGANVLT
TRBV11-2 | NA | NA | ASSPRGYGYT
TRBV6-4 | NA | TRBD2 | ASSVGIAGGSYNEQF
TRBV7-2 | NA | NA | ASSLGPNEKLF
TRBV6-4 | NA | NA | ASSPGVAETYEQY
TRBV4-1 | NA | TRBD2 | ASSQETSLAGVYNEQF
TRBV4-2 | NA | TRBD2 | ASSQETGLADYEQY
TRBV4-3 | NA | NA | ASSQDIRDTQY
TRBV4-3 | NA | NA | ASSQERGMTDTQY
TRBV27 | NA | TRBD2 | ASSPSGKKMGEQF
TRBV25-1 | NA | TRBD2 | ASSGLAGEEVVDTQY
TRBV6-6 | NA | TRBD2 | ASREARTSGYNEQF
TRBV28 | NA | NA | ASSLGPGGYGYT
TRBV7-9 | NA | NA | ASSPGQSPYQPQH
TRBV27 | NA | TRBD2 | ARKLAGGPPEDTQY
TRBV5-4 | NA | NA | ASSLGYTDTQY
TRBV27 | NA | NA | ASSSRGTVYSNQPQH
TRBV29-1 | once | NA | SVEAGRGYT